Listed below are T cell receptor beta chains from one sample, sequenced in a study of cytomegalovirus exposure and HLA in healthy donors. TCRdb's table, derived via immunoSEQ multiplex PCR, lists solely in-frame clones and lacks some. Of some 130,000 clones in the sample, 80% were seen once. Sequenced input: PBMCs. These receptors originate from a man aged 30 to 45 in good health and CMV-seronegative. Both conserved end residues are part of each CDR3. Each record gives: D gene, V gene, clone size, J gene, CDR3 DNA, CDR3 protein. A D gene is named only where the DNA matches it firmly. Part of the rows lack a size; the others show once, few, many or a class for expanded clones.

D gene: .
V gene: TRBV30
clone size: .
J gene: TRBJ1-1
CDR3 DNA: TGTGCCTGGAGCTTGCAGGGGTCTTACACTGAAGCTTTCTTT
CDR3 protein: CAWSLQGSYTEAFF

D gene: .
V gene: TRBV2
clone size: .
J gene: TRBJ1-6
CDR3 DNA: TGTGCCAGCAAATCACAGGGAATTTCACCCCTCCACTTT
CDR3 protein: CASKSQGISPLHF

D gene: .
V gene: TRBV27
clone size: .
J gene: TRBJ2-2
CDR3 DNA: TGTGCCAGCAGTTTTGGGGGCGCCGGGGAGCTGTTTTTT
CDR3 protein: CASSFGGAGELFF

D gene: .
V gene: TRBV28
clone size: .
J gene: TRBJ1-2
CDR3 DNA: TGTGCCAGCAGTTCTAGAGTCCGGGGAATCTATGGCTACACCTTC
CDR3 protein: CASSSRVRGIYGYTF

D gene: TRBD2
V gene: TRBV5-1
clone size: .
J gene: TRBJ2-5
CDR3 DNA: TGCGCCAGCAGCTTGGTCCTAGCGGGAGGAGGCCAGACCCAGTACTTC
CDR3 protein: CASSLVLAGGGQTQYF

D gene: TRBD2
V gene: TRBV28
clone size: .
J gene: TRBJ2-7
CDR3 DNA: TGTGCCAGCAGACGGACTAGCGGGAGTATGTCGTATGAGCAGTACTTC
CDR3 protein: CASRRTSGSMSYEQYF

D gene: TRBD1
V gene: TRBV27
clone size: .
J gene: TRBJ1-1
CDR3 DNA: TGTGCCAGCAGTCTTCGGACAGGGATGAACACTGAAGCTTTCTTT
CDR3 protein: CASSLRTGMNTEAFF

D gene: .
V gene: TRBV6-5
clone size: .
J gene: TRBJ2-7
CDR3 DNA: TGTGCCAGCAGTTACGCAACAGGGCACGAGCAGTACTTC
CDR3 protein: CASSYATGHEQYF

D gene: .
V gene: TRBV7-6
clone size: once
J gene: TRBJ2-2
CDR3 DNA: TGTGCCAGCAGCTTGGGCAGGGGGGCCGGGGAGCTGTTTTTT
CDR3 protein: CASSLGRGAGELFF

D gene: .
V gene: TRBV7-9
clone size: .
J gene: TRBJ2-1
CDR3 DNA: TGTGCCAGCAGCTTAGCGCGGCCTAATGAGCAGTTCTTC
CDR3 protein: CASSLARPNEQFF

D gene: .
V gene: TRBV5-6
clone size: .
J gene: TRBJ2-5
CDR3 DNA: TGTGCCAGCAGCCGACCAGGGGTGGGAGAGACCCAGTACTTC
CDR3 protein: CASSRPGVGETQYF

D gene: .
V gene: TRBV7-2
clone size: .
J gene: TRBJ2-3
CDR3 DNA: TGTGCCAGCACCTACGGGGATACGCAGTATTTT
CDR3 protein: CASTYGDTQYF

D gene: .
V gene: TRBV4-2
clone size: .
J gene: TRBJ1-6
CDR3 DNA: TGTGCCAGCAGCCAAGAACTCCAGGTTGGTTCACCCCTCCACTTT
CDR3 protein: CASSQELQVGSPLHF

D gene: .
V gene: TRBV7-2
clone size: .
J gene: TRBJ1-1
CDR3 DNA: TGTGCCAGCGAGGGGGGGTTCACTGAAGCTTTCTTT
CDR3 protein: CASEGGFTEAFF

D gene: .
V gene: TRBV4-3
clone size: .
J gene: TRBJ1-1
CDR3 DNA: TGCGCCAGCAGCCAAGAATGGGGGGGCACTGAAGCTTTCTTT
CDR3 protein: CASSQEWGGTEAFF

D gene: .
V gene: TRBV27
clone size: .
J gene: TRBJ1-5
CDR3 DNA: TGTGCCAGCAGCCCAGGGCACCCGGGGCCCCAGCATTTT
CDR3 protein: CASSPGHPGPQHF

D gene: .
V gene: TRBV6-5
clone size: .
J gene: TRBJ2-7
CDR3 DNA: TGTGCCAGCAGTTACTCGTTTCGGGACTTTCTCGAGCAGTACTTC
CDR3 protein: CASSYSFRDFLEQYF

D gene: .
V gene: TRBV30
clone size: .
J gene: TRBJ1-4
CDR3 DNA: TGTGCCTGCTCGAAAACAGGGATGACTAATGAAAAACTGTTTTTT
CDR3 protein: CACSKTGMTNEKLFF

D gene: TRBD1
V gene: TRBV19
clone size: .
J gene: TRBJ1-1
CDR3 DNA: TGTGCCAGTAGTATCAGGGGGGACACTGAAGCTTTCTTT
CDR3 protein: CASSIRGDTEAFF

D gene: .
V gene: TRBV7-2
clone size: few
J gene: TRBJ1-2
CDR3 DNA: TGTGCCAGCAGCTTAGATGTGGCCAGAGGGAAGGTTGATGGCTACACCTTC
CDR3 protein: CASSLDVARGKVDGYTF

D gene: .
V gene: TRBV2
clone size: .
J gene: TRBJ2-1
CDR3 DNA: TGTGCCAGCAGTGTGTCGGAGACGCTCTACAATGAGCAGTTCTTC
CDR3 protein: CASSVSETLYNEQFF

D gene: TRBD1
V gene: TRBV5-6
clone size: .
J gene: TRBJ1-2
CDR3 DNA: TGTGCCAGCAGCTCGACTCGACAGGGGAATTCTGGCTACACCTTC
CDR3 protein: CASSSTRQGNSGYTF

D gene: TRBD1
V gene: TRBV30
clone size: .
J gene: TRBJ2-3
CDR3 DNA: TGTGCCTGCCAGACAGGGGATAAAGATACGCAGTATTTT
CDR3 protein: CACQTGDKDTQYF

D gene: TRBD1
V gene: TRBV19
clone size: .
J gene: TRBJ1-1
CDR3 DNA: TGTGCCAGTAGTATAGCCCGTCGACAGGGGGCCGGGTTGGCGAACACTGAAGCTTTCTTT
CDR3 protein: CASSIARRQGAGLANTEAFF

D gene: TRBD1
V gene: TRBV9
clone size: .
J gene: TRBJ2-2
CDR3 DNA: TGTGCCAGCAGCGTTCAACAGGGGGGTACCGGGGAGCTGTTTTTT
CDR3 protein: CASSVQQGGTGELFF

D gene: .
V gene: TRBV7-2
clone size: .
J gene: TRBJ2-1
CDR3 DNA: TGTGCCAGCAGCTTAGTTGGCGGTTACAATGAGCAGTTCTTC
CDR3 protein: CASSLVGGYNEQFF

D gene: TRBD2
V gene: TRBV5-6
clone size: .
J gene: TRBJ2-3
CDR3 DNA: TGTGCCAGCAGCTCCCTGGGACTAGCGGGAGTTAGGACAGATACGCAGTATTTT
CDR3 protein: CASSSLGLAGVRTDTQYF